This T cell receptor beta chain was found in a study of HIV-infected patients and healthy controls. TCRdb re-derived calls from the 5' RACE reads in MiXCR, one entry per CDR3 protein. The sample comprises 50,000 to 80,000 distinct CDR3 sequences, 19% of which are singletons, and under 1.5% rests with the top ten. With 7 bases clipped from V and 2 bases from J, the junction kept 5 bases outside the gene matches. The CDR3 runs 14 residues. Per germline, CDR1 SGHNT and CDR2 YENEEA. This clonotype came up many times. The chain links TRBV11-3 to TRBJ2-7; 10 nucleotides align to TRBD1. The clonotype originates from a human donor in good health. What was sequenced was CD4+ T cells from blood. In DNA, the CDR3 is TGTGCCAGCAATCCGGGACAGGGGACCTACGAGCAGTACTTC. Translation: CASNPGQGTYEQYF.